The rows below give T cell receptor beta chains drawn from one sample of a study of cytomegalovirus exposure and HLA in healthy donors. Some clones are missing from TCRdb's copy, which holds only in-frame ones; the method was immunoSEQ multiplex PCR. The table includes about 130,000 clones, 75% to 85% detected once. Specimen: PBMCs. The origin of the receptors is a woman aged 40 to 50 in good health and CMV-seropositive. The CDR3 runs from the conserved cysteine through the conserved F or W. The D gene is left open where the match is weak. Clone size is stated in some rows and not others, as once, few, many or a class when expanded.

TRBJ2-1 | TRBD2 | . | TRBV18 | CASSPSGGTYNEQFF | TGTGCCAGCTCACCTAGCGGGGGGACCTACAATGAGCAGTTCTTC
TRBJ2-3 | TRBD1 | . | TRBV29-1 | CSVEDRAITDTQYF | TGCAGCGTCGAGGACAGGGCCATAACAGATACGCAGTATTTT
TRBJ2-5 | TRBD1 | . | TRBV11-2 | CASSPRGTSVTQYF | TGTGCCAGCAGCCCCAGGGGGACCAGCGTGACCCAGTACTTC
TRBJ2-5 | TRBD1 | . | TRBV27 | CASSRVPGQDEETQYF | TGTGCCAGCAGTCGTGTACCGGGACAGGACGAAGAGACCCAGTACTTC
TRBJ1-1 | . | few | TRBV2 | CASSVLGIAAEAFF | TGTGCCAGCAGTGTTCTGGGTATAGCGGCTGAAGCTTTCTTT
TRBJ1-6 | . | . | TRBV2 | CASSVSENSPLHF | TGTGCCAGCAGTGTTTCGGAGAATTCACCCCTCCACTTT
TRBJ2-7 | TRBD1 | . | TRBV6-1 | CASSRDRGPREQYF | TGTGCCAGCAGCCGGGACAGGGGGCCACGGGAGCAGTACTTC
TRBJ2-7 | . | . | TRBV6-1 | CASIQLIGSYEQYF | TGTGCCAGCATACAATTAATTGGCAGCTACGAGCAGTACTTC
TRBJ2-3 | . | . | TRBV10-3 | CAITGSADTQYF | TGTGCCATTACGGGGAGCGCAGATACGCAGTATTTT
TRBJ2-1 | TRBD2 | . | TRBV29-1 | CSGQRDYNEQFF | TGCAGCGGCCAGCGGGACTACAATGAGCAGTTCTTC
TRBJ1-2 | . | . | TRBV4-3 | CASSQERTAPYGYTF | TGCGCCAGCAGCCAAGAAAGGACAGCCCCCTATGGCTACACCTTC
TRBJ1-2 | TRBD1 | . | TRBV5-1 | CASSLGQGEVGYTF | TGCGCCAGCAGCCTGGGACAGGGGGAAGTTGGCTACACCTTC
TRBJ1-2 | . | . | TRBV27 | CASSPSGSNYGYTF | TGTGCCAGCAGCCCGTCGGGATCTAACTATGGCTACACCTTC
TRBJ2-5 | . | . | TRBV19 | CASTRRGHPAGETQYF | TGTGCCAGTACCCGGAGGGGCCACCCAGCCGGGGAGACCCAGTACTTC
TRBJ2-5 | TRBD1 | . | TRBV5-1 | CASSLGDRGEGETQYF | TGCGCCAGCAGCTTAGGGGACAGGGGAGAGGGAGAGACCCAGTACTTC
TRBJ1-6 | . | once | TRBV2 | CASSLVEANSPLHF | TGTGCCAGCAGTCTAGTGGAAGCCAATTCACCCCTCCACTTT
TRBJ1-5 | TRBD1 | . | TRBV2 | CASSLQGAPGQPQHF | TGTGCCAGCAGTCTTCAGGGGGCGCCCGGTCAGCCCCAGCATTTT
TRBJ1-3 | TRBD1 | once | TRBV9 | CASSPRQGSGNTIYF | TGTGCCAGCAGCCCCCGACAGGGAAGTGGAAACACCATATATTTT
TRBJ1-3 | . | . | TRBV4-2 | CASSQEMVQAVNTIYF | TGTGCCAGCAGCCAAGAAATGGTACAGGCGGTAAACACCATATATTTT
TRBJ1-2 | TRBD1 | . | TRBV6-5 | CASGFRTGSYTF | TGTGCCAGCGGCTTTCGGACAGGGTCCTACACCTTC
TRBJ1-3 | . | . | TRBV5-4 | CASSLVSSWSSGNTIYF | TGTGCCAGCAGCTTGGTTTCGAGTTGGAGCTCTGGAAACACCATATATTTT
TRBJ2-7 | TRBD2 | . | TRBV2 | CASSEDFMAGGPPGEQYF | TGTGCCAGCAGTGAAGATTTTATGGCGGGGGGGCCGCCCGGCGAGCAGTACTTC
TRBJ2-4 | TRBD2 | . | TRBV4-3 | CASSPSGGKNIQYF | TGCGCCAGCAGCCCCTCGGGGGGCAAAAACATTCAGTACTTC
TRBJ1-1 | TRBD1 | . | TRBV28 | CASSLLGQGAPEAFF | TGTGCCAGCAGTTTATTAGGACAGGGGGCCCCTGAAGCTTTCTTT
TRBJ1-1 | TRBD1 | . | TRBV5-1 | CASSLIPGGFVNTEAFF | TGCGCCAGCAGCTTGATCCCAGGGGGCTTCGTGAACACTGAAGCTTTCTTT
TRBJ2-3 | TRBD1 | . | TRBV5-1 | CASSLNTGALTDTQYF | TGCGCCAGCAGCTTGAATACAGGGGCCCTCACAGATACGCAGTATTTT
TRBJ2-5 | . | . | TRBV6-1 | CASSDGGSSPETQYF | TGTGCCTCCTCGGACGGGGGAAGCTCCCCGGAGACCCAGTACTTC
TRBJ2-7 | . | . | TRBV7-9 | CASSRAAVHEQYF | TGTGCCAGCAGCCGCGCGGCGGTACACGAGCAGTACTTC
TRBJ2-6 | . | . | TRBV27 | CASRSGDSGANVLTF | TGTGCCAGCAGATCAGGGGACTCTGGGGCCAACGTCCTGACTTTC
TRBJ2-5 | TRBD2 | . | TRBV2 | CASSGRLAGGRRETQYF | TGTGCCAGCAGTGGCCGGCTAGCGGGGGGGAGGCGAGAGACCCAGTACTTC
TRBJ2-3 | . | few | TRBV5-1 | CASRRGTGMSTDTQYF | TGCGCCAGCAGACGTGGGACTGGGATGAGCACAGATACGCAGTATTTT
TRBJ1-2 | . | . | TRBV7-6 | CASSLAGNGYTF | TGTGCCAGCAGCTTAGCCGGGAATGGCTACACCTTC
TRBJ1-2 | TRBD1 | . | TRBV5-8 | CASSFRDSRNYGYTF | TGTGCCAGCAGCTTTCGGGACAGCAGGAACTATGGCTACACCTTC
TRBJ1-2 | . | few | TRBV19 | CASRRPTAGYGYTF | TGTGCCAGTCGGAGACCGACCGCCGGCTATGGCTACACCTTC
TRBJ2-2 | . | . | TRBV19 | CASYTGSAHGELFF | TGTGCCAGTTATACGGGGTCGGCGCACGGGGAGCTGTTTTTT
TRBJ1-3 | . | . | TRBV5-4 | CASSLGDTGVGTIYF | TGTGCCAGCAGCCTGGGGGACACGGGCGTCGGCACCATATATTTT
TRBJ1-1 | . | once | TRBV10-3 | CAISEAGGLNTEAFF | TGTGCCATCAGTGAAGCGGGGGGGCTTAACACTGAAGCTTTCTTT
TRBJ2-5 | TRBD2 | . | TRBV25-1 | CASSDPAGAGETQYF | TGTGCCAGCAGTGACCCAGCGGGAGCGGGAGAGACCCAGTACTTC
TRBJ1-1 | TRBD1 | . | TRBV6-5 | CASSYSGDRVTEAFF | TGTGCCAGCAGTTACTCGGGCGACAGGGTGACTGAAGCTTTCTTT
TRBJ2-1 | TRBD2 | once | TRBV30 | CAWICGRWSNEQFF | TGTGCCTGGATATGCGGGAGGTGGAGCAATGAGCAGTTCTTC
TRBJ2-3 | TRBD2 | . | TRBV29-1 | CSVSREADTQYF | TGCAGCGTATCTCGGGAGGCAGATACGCAGTATTTT
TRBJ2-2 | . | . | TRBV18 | CASSPPLLRQGNTGELFF | TGTGCCAGCTCACCACCACTGTTAAGGCAGGGGAACACCGGGGAGCTGTTTTTT
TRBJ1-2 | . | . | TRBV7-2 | CASSPSFGGGFGGYTF | TGTGCCAGCAGCCCCTCCTTCGGGGGAGGATTTGGTGGCTACACCTTC
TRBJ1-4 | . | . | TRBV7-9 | CSSSLGVDTQGALFF | TGTTCCAGCAGCTTAGGGGTGGACACCCAGGGCGCGCTGTTTTTT
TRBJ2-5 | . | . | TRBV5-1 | CASSLVSETSQETQYF | TGCGCCAGCAGCTTGGTTAGCGAAACTTCCCAAGAGACCCAGTACTTC
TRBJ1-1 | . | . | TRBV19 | CASSIWIQGWTFF | TGTGCCAGTAGTATATGGATACAGGGTTGGACTTTCTTT
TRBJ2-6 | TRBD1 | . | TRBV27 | CASSLTGAAGANVLTF | TGTGCCAGCAGTTTAACAGGGGCGGCTGGGGCCAACGTCCTGACTTTC
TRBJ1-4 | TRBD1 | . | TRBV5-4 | CASSFTGGSTNEKLFF | TGTGCCAGCAGCTTCACAGGGGGATCAACTAATGAAAAACTGTTTTTT
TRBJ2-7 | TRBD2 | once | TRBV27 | CASRMPGGSYEQYF | TGTGCCAGCAGGATGCCGGGGGGCTCCTACGAGCAGTACTTC
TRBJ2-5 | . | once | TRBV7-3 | CASSLATGETQYF | TGTGCCAGCAGCTTAGCTACCGGGGAGACCCAGTACTTC
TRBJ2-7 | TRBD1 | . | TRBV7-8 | CASSPPDRAFYEQYF | TGTGCCAGCAGCCCTCCCGACAGGGCGTTCTACGAGCAGTACTTC